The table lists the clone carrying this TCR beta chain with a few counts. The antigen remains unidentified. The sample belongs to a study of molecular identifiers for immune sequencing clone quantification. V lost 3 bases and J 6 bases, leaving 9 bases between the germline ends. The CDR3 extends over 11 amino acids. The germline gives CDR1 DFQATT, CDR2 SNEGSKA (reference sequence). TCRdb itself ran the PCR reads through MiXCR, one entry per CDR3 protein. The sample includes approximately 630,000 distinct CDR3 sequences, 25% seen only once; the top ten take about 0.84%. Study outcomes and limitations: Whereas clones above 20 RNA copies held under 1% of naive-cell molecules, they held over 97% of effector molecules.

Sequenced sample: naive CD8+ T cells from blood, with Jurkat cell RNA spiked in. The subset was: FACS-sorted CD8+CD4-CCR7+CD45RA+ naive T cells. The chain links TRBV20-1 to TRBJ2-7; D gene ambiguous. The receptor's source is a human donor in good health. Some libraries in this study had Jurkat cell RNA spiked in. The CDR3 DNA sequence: TGCAGTGCTAGGGTTGTAGGCGAGCAGTACTTC. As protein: CSARVVGEQYF.